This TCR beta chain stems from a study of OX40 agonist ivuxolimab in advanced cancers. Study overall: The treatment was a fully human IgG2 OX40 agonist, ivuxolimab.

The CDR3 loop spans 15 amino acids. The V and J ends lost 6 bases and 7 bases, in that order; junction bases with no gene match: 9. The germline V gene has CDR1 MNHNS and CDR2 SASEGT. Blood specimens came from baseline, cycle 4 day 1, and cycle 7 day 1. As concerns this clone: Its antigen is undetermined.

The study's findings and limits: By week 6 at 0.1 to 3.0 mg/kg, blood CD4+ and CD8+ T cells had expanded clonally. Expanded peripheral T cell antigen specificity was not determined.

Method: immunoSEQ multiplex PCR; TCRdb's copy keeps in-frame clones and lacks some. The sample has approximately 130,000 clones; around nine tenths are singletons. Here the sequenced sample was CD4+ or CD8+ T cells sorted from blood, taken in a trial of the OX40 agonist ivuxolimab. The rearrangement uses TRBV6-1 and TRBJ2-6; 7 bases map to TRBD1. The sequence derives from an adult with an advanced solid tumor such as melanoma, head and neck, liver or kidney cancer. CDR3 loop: CASRAGGAGANVLTF. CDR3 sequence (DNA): TGTGCCAGCAGGGCAGGGGGAGCAGGTGCCAACGTCCTGACTTTC.